This paragraph reports one T cell receptor beta chain. Its antigen is undetermined. This specimen belongs to a study of radiotherapy plus CTLA-4 blockade in lung cancer. Study background: Objective responses were observed in 15% to 20% of patients, and disease control was achieved by about 30%.

The study treated chemo-refractory metastatic non-small-cell lung cancer patients with focal radiation plus ipilimumab CTLA-4 blockade. Clones were sequenced by immunoSEQ multiplex PCR, and TCRdb holds only the in-frame ones, with some missing. The data show approximately 80,000 clones, roughly 74% seen once. General study findings and limits: Clones derived from tumor TCRs expanded in blood after radiotherapy plus ipilimumab. Strongest reported response predictors: early blood clone changes and post-radiation interferon-beta.

The V and J ends lost 0 bases and 5 bases respectively, with 7 bases between them. The CDR3 runs to 13 residues. Germline values: CDR1 SGHRS, CDR2 YFSETQ. The starting material was peripheral blood, obtained from a patient treated with radiotherapy plus ipilimumab. This TCR was recovered from a human donor with non-small cell lung cancer whose response to radiotherapy plus ipilimumab could not be evaluated. The chain is built from TRBV5-1 and TRBJ2-3; D is ambiguous. CDR3 DNA: TGCGCCAGCAGCTTGGAATGGAGAGATACGCAGTATTTT. It yields the protein CASSLEWRDTQYF.